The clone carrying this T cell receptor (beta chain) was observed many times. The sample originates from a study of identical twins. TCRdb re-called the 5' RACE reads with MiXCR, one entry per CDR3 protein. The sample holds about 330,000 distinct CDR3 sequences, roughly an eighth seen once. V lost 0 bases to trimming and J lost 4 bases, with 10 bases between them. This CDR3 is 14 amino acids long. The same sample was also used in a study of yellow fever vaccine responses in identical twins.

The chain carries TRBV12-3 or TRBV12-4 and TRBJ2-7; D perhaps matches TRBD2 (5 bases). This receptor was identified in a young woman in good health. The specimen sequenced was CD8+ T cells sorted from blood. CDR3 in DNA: TGTGCCAGCAGTTTAGCGGGAGAAGCGTACGAGCAGTACTTC. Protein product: CASSLAGEAYEQYF.